The 27 T cell receptor beta chains given below trace back to one sample, sequenced in a study of cytomegalovirus exposure and HLA in healthy donors. In the PCR, 60 Vbeta and 13 Jbeta primers were used. This table comes from immunoSEQ multiplex PCR, and its TCRdb copy is limited to in-frame clones, with some not included. Found here are around 110,000 clones, about 80% of them singletons; the top ten hold less than 3.5%. Sequenced input: PBMCs. These receptors were collected from a man aged 25 to 40 in good health and CMV-seropositive.

The V call is TRBV2, the J call TRBJ2-1; D is perhaps TRBD2 (5 bases). Germline V gene sequence: CDR1 SNHLY, CDR2 FYNNEI. V lost 1 base and J 7 bases, leaving 20 bases between the germline ends. There are 17 residues in the CDR3. The CDR3, as DNA: TGTGCCAGCAGTGAAGTCAAACTAGTACCCGTCGGGAATGAGCAGTTCTTC. Amino acids: CASSEVKLVPVGNEQFF.

The chain joins TRBV6-5 to TRBJ1-3; 8 bases fit TRBD1. Germline V lookup: CDR1 MNHEY, CDR2 SVGAGI. V lost 0 bases to trimming and J lost 8 bases; unmatched junction nucleotides: 6. The CDR3 sequence is 15 residues long. The CDR3 DNA is TGTGCCAGCAGTTACTCGTTGGGACAGGCGGACACCATATATTTT. This translates into CASSYSLGQADTIYF.

This chain's CDR3 is CASSPHDRDRINEQFF. The CDR3 nucleotides read TGTGCCAGCAGCCCTCACGACCGGGACAGAATTAATGAGCAGTTCTTC. The chain couples TRBV7-8 to TRBJ2-1, with 7 bases lining up with TRBD1. V was clipped by 5 bases and J by 7 bases; unmatched bases: 14. This CDR3 comprises 16 residues. CDR1 and CDR2 from the germline V gene are SGHVS and FQNEAQ.

V and J are TRBV27 and TRBJ2-3; 13 nucleotides align to TRBD2. Losses at the gene ends were 6 bases for V and 3 bases for J; bases not matched to a gene: 3. CDR1 MNHEY and CDR2 SMNVEV come from the germline V gene (reference sequence). The CDR3 has 15 residues. The DNA of the CDR3 is TGTGCCAGCAGCGGACTAGCGGGGGTTACAGATACGCAGTATTTT. Translating gives CASSGLAGVTDTQYF.

This clone occurred once. The chain carries TRBV19 and TRBJ1-2; D remains ambiguous. V lost 3 bases to trimming and J lost 8 bases, with 19 bases between them. Germline CDR1 LNHDA, CDR2 SQIVND (reference sequence). The CDR3 runs to 15 residues. As DNA, the CDR3 is TGTGCCAGTAGTATCCTCGGATCTGGTTCGAGGGGCTACACCTTC. As protein: CASSILGSGSRGYTF.

The V gene is TRBV10-3, the J gene TRBJ2-7, with 11 nucleotides matching TRBD1. Germline CDR1 ENHRY, CDR2 SYGVKD. The CDR3 contains 14 residues. The trim removed 7 bases at V and 2 bases at J, leaving 4 bases unmatched. The CDR3 region is CAITPGQGAYEQYF. The CDR3, as DNA: TGTGCCATCACTCCGGGACAGGGGGCCTACGAGCAGTACTTC.

CDR3 protein: CASSSGQGYEQYF. The DNA for the CDR3 is TGTGCCAGCAGCTCGGGACAGGGCTACGAGCAGTACTTC. The chain couples TRBV6-1 to TRBJ2-7, with TRBD1 matching 9 bases. V lost 6 bases, J lost 3 bases, and 3 bases stayed unmatched. The CDR3 extends over 13 amino acids. Germline CDR1 MNHNS, CDR2 SASEGT.

The gene calls are TRBV2 and TRBJ1-5; the match to TRBD1 covers 7 bases. J was trimmed by 3 bases and V by 5 bases; bases with no gene match: 4. CDR1 and CDR2 (germline): SNHLY, FYNNEI. The CDR3 contains 14 residues. CDR3: CASSPTGINQPQHF. The CDR3 nucleotides are TGTGCCAGCAGTCCGACAGGGATCAATCAGCCCCAGCATTTT.

This clone was seen once. The V gene is TRBV2, the J gene TRBJ2-7; D not resolved. The CDR3 is 12 residues long. Germline V gene data show CDR1 as SNHLY and CDR2 as FYNNEI. The germline V and J ends were trimmed by 3 bases and 3 bases, with 6 bases remaining between them. CDR3 region: CASSEAVYEQYF. The DNA for the CDR3 is TGTGCCAGCAGTGAGGCCGTCTACGAGCAGTACTTC.

The CDR3 nucleotides are TGTGCCAGCAGTATAACAGAAAACACCGGGGAGCTGTTTTTT. This sequence encodes CASSITENTGELFF. This chain uses TRBV27 with TRBJ2-2; D remains unclear. There are 14 residues in the CDR3. Germline V gene lookup returns CDR1 MNHEY and CDR2 SMNVEV (reference sequence). V was clipped by 5 bases and J by 2 bases, with 9 bases between them.

This chain joins TRBV6-6 and TRBJ2-3; 15 nucleotides match TRBD2. V dropped 5 bases and J dropped 3; count of bases not matched to a gene: 3. CDR3 size: 16 residues. Germline V lookup: CDR1 MNHNY, CDR2 SVGAGI (reference sequence). CDR3 amino acids: CASSSGTSGGTDTQYF. In DNA, the CDR3 is TGTGCCAGCAGTAGCGGGACTAGCGGGGGGACAGATACGCAGTATTTT.

Regarding this clone: Compared with germline, one end of the junction differs, possibly owing to a read error. The chain combines TRBV7-9 with TRBJ1-2; 7 nucleotides line up with TRBD1. This CDR3 region has 17 residues. Germline V gene sequence: CDR1 SEHNR, CDR2 FQNEAQ (reference sequence). In DNA, the CDR3 is TGTTCCAGCAGCCGTACGAACCTGACAGGGAATAACTATGGCTACACCTTC. This sequence encodes CSSSRTNLTGNNYGYTF.

The J gene is TRBJ2-6, the V gene TRBV19, with 8 bases identical to TRBD1. From germline, CDR1 is LNHDA and CDR2 SQIVND (reference sequence). The length of the CDR3 is 15 residues. V gave up 4 bases and J gave up 4 bases; unmatched junction bases: 3. As DNA, the CDR3 is TGTGCCAGTAGTACGACAGGGGCCGGGGCCAACGTCCTGACTTTC. Protein: CASSTTGAGANVLTF.

The CDR3 coding sequence is TGCGCCAGCAGCTCTCCGGGACTAGCGGGGGGAAGCTCCTACGAGCAGTACTTC. Its protein product is CASSSPGLAGGSSYEQYF. This chain joins TRBV5-1 and TRBJ2-7; TRBD2 agrees at 15 bases. The length of the CDR3 is 18 residues. The germline CDR1 and CDR2 sequences are SGHRS and YFSETQ. J gave up 0 bases and V 3 bases, and 7 bases lay outside the gene matches.

This chain connects TRBV2 to TRBJ2-1; 10 bases align to TRBD1. The V segment lost 2 bases and the J segment 4 bases; nucleotides outside the gene matches: 2. Germline values: CDR1 SNHLY, CDR2 FYNNEI. The CDR3 runs to 15 residues. CDR3 sequence: CASSEQGQGYNEQFF. The CDR3 DNA sequence: TGTGCCAGCAGTGAACAGGGACAGGGGTACAATGAGCAGTTCTTC.

V and J are TRBV5-6 and TRBJ2-2; 7 nucleotides line up with TRBD1. The CDR3 runs 16 residues. Trimming at V came to 3 bases and at J to 6 bases, leaving 11 bases not matched to a gene. The germline CDR1 and CDR2 sequences are SGHDT and YYEEEE. The CDR3 DNA is TGTGCCAGCAGCTCAAGAGGACAGGTGAGGGCCGGGGAGCTGTTTTTT. It translates to CASSSRGQVRAGELFF.

This rearrangement joins TRBV2 to TRBJ1-2; TRBD1 matches at 8 bases. The CDR3 sequence is 13 residues long. Trimming took 6 bases from V and 8 from J; bases not matched to a gene: 8. Germline V CDR1 and CDR2: SNHLY, FYNNEI. The CDR3 sequence: CASRPQGAKGYTF. The CDR3 nucleotides read TGTGCCAGCAGGCCTCAGGGGGCCAAAGGCTACACCTTC. Full variable domain (outside the CDR3, taken from reference TRBV2 and TRBJ1-2): EPEVTQTPSHQVTQMGQEVILRCVPISNHLYFYWYRQILGQKVEFLVSFYNNEISEKSEIFDDQFSVERPDGSNFTLKIRSTKLEDSAMYFCASRPQGAKGYTFGSGTRLTVV.

The rearrangement joins TRBV6-1 to TRBJ1-5, with D possibly matching TRBD1 (6 bases). CDR1 is MNHNS, CDR2 SASEGT, per germline. Trimming removed 6 bases at V and 2 bases at J, with 11 bases between. The CDR3 is 14 residues long. The CDR3 reads CASRRTAGNQPQHF. The CDR3 nucleotides read TGTGCCAGCAGGAGGACAGCCGGCAATCAGCCCCAGCATTTT.

The rearrangement uses TRBV7-2 and TRBJ2-6; no clear D gene. Per the germline V gene, CDR1 is SGHTA and CDR2 is FQGNSA. The CDR3 has 15 amino acids. V lost 5 bases, J lost 0 bases, and 8 bases lay in between. The CDR3 reads CASSRESSGANVLTF. CDR3 sequence (DNA): TGTGCCAGCAGCCGAGAGAGCTCTGGGGCCAACGTCCTGACTTTC.

The genes are TRBV21-1 and TRBJ2-7; TRBD1 is taken as the D call from the table, unchecked against the DNA. TRBV21-1 is labeled a pseudogene. This CDR3 is built from 16 residues. CDR3 sequence reads: CATRLPGQGNCYEQYF. The CDR3 DNA is TGTGCCACCCGGCTACCGGGACAGGGGAACTGCTACGAGCAGTACTTC.

This sequence joins TRBV6-1 and TRBJ1-1; possible D gene TRBD1, 6 bases. CDR3 length equals 15 residues. Trimming removed 4 bases at V and 2 bases at J, with 14 bases between. Germline V gene sequence: CDR1 MNHNS, CDR2 SASEGT. This CDR3 is CASSAFSGANTEAFF. The CDR3 nucleotides read TGTGCCAGCAGTGCGTTCTCAGGGGCTAACACTGAAGCTTTCTTT.

The gene calls are TRBV18 and TRBJ1-4, with a weak D call TRBD1 (5 bases). Germline V gives CDR1 KGHSH, CDR2 LQKENI. This CDR3 is 14 amino acids long. V was cut by 3 bases and J by 7 bases, with 12 bases left in between. The CDR3 is CASSPNQGSEKLFF. The CDR3 DNA is TGTGCCAGCTCACCCAACCAGGGAAGTGAAAAACTGTTTTTT.

The chain recombines TRBV5-1 with TRBJ2-1; 7 nucleotides line up with TRBD1. V shed 3 bases and J 8 bases; nucleotides not matched to a gene: 5. The CDR3 has 13 amino acids. The V gene's germline CDR1 is SGHRS and CDR2 YFSETQ. The CDR3 protein is CASSSDREDEQFF. The CDR3 DNA reads TGCGCCAGCAGCTCCGACAGGGAAGATGAGCAGTTCTTC.

The rearrangement joins TRBV7-9 to TRBJ1-2, with D uncertain. Per germline, CDR1 SEHNR and CDR2 FQNEAQ (reference sequence). V was pared by 2 bases and J by 5 bases, with 15 bases between. The CDR3 sequence is 15 residues long. CDR3 protein: CASSLSVDPGYGYTF. CDR3 nucleotides: TGTGCCAGCAGCTTATCCGTGGATCCGGGTTATGGCTACACCTTC.

This chain joins TRBV7-9 and TRBJ1-1; D unresolved. Germline lookup yields CDR1 SEHNR and CDR2 FQNEAQ (reference sequence). Trimming took off 0 bases at V and 4 bases at J, with 6 bases between the two ends. This CDR3 has 13 amino acids. Here the CDR3 reads CASSLAGATEAFF. Here the CDR3 DNA reads TGTGCCAGCAGCTTAGCTGGAGCCACTGAAGCTTTCTTT. Variable domain in full (rest from reference TRBV7-9 and TRBJ1-1): DTGVSQNPRHKITKRGQNVTFRCDPISEHNRLYWYRQTLGQGPEFLTYFQNEAQLEKSRLLSDRFSAERPKGSFSTLEIQRTEQGDSAMYLCASSLAGATEAFFGQGTRLTVV.

The rearrangement joins TRBV6-1 to TRBJ2-7, with D unclear. The CDR3 totals 11 residues. Germline V gene sequence: CDR1 MNHNS, CDR2 SASEGT. The V and J ends lost 4 bases and 1 base respectively, with 2 bases between them. CDR3 amino acids: CASSASYEQYF. The DNA for the CDR3 is TGTGCCAGCAGTGCGTCCTACGAGCAGTACTTC.

The chain combines TRBV6-6 with TRBJ2-7, with D tentatively TRBD1 (6 bases). Germline lookup yields CDR1 MNHNY and CDR2 SVGAGI (reference sequence). The CDR3 loop spans 15 amino acids. V was trimmed by 2 bases and J by 6 bases, leaving 17 bases between them. The CDR3 spells CASSYRQGSWGEQYF. In nucleotides, the CDR3 is TGTGCCAGCAGTTACCGTCAGGGGAGTTGGGGCGAGCAGTACTTC.